Listed below are T cell receptor beta chains from one sample, sequenced in a study of T cells in Graves' hyperthyroidism and ophthalmopathy. Each CDR3 protein is one row after TCRdb ran MiXCR on the multiplex PCR reads. The table shows 250,000 or so distinct CDR3 sequences, with 15% occurring only once. The sequenced sample was blood. These receptors came from a woman between 45 and 60 years old with Graves' hyperthyroidism that later progressed to Graves' ophthalmopathy. The CDR3 runs from the conserved cysteine through the conserved F or W. Fields, in order: CDR3 protein, CDR3 DNA, clone size, J gene, V gene, CDR3 length, D gene. D genes are given only for firm matches. The listing skips clone size in some rows; elsewhere it reads once, few, many or a size class.

CASSPQSRQKNIQYF | TGCGCCAGCAGCCCCCAATCCCGACAGAAAAACATTCAGTACTTC | - | TRBJ2-4 | TRBV4-1 | 15 | -
CASSLVVGGTDTQYF | TGTGCCAGCAGCCTGGTAGTGGGGGGAACAGATACGCAGTATTTT | - | TRBJ2-3 | TRBV11-2 | 15 | -
CASSEQLAGGYNEQFF | TGCGCCAGCAGTGAGCAACTAGCGGGAGGGTACAATGAGCAGTTCTTC | many | TRBJ2-1 | TRBV10-1 | 16 | TRBD2
CASSPTDGEKLFF | TGCGCCAGCAGCCCCACGGACGGGGAAAAACTGTTTTTT | many | TRBJ1-4 | TRBV5-1 | 13 | -
CASSAPGGRASETQYF | TGTGCCAGCAGTGCCCCCGGGGGGCGGGCGTCGGAGACCCAGTACTTC | many | TRBJ2-5 | TRBV2 | 16 | -
CSATRGGAENEQYF | TGCAGTGCTACCCGAGGGGGGGCGGAAAACGAGCAGTACTTC | few | TRBJ2-7 | TRBV20-1 | 14 | -
CASTPHGTGSYEQYF | TGTGCCAGCACTCCTCACGGGACTGGTTCCTACGAGCAGTACTTC | - | TRBJ2-7 | TRBV7-4 | 15 | -
CASSHRSEGEAFF | TGTGCCAGCAGCCATAGATCCGAGGGTGAAGCTTTCTTT | many | TRBJ1-1 | TRBV3-1 | 13 | -
CASSYSRPGETQYF | TGTGCCAGCAGTTACTCGAGGCCAGGGGAGACCCAGTACTTC | many | TRBJ2-5 | TRBV6-6 | 14 | -
CSAREGEATYEQYF | TGCAGTGCTAGAGAAGGGGAGGCTACCTACGAGCAGTACTTC | many | TRBJ2-7 | TRBV20-1 | 14 | -
CASSSGHPYGYTF | TGTGCCAGCAGTTCCGGACACCCCTATGGCTACACCTTC | many | TRBJ1-2 | TRBV28 | 13 | -
CSAWTGNGELFF | TGCAGCGCCTGGACAGGGAACGGGGAGCTGTTTTTT | - | TRBJ2-2 | TRBV29-1 | 12 | TRBD1
CASSRYRDTTEAFF | TGTGCCAGCAGCCGCTACAGGGACACCACTGAAGCTTTCTTT | many | TRBJ1-1 | TRBV7-2 | 14 | -
CATGESSYNSPLHF | TGTGCCACCGGGGAGAGCTCCTATAATTCACCCCTCCACTTT | many | TRBJ1-6 | TRBV2 | 14 | -
CASSLQGVWELFF | TGTGCCAGCAGCCTCCAGGGAGTCTGGGAGCTGTTTTTT | many | TRBJ2-2 | TRBV12-3/TRBV12-4 | 13 | -
CASSFPLGGEATYEQYF | TGTGCCAGCAGTTTCCCACTGGGGGGGGAAGCTACCTACGAGCAGTACTTC | many | TRBJ2-7 | TRBV28 | 17 | TRBD2
CASSLAHPQSGELFF | TGTGCCAGCAGCTTAGCGCACCCCCAGTCCGGGGAGCTGTTTTTT | many | TRBJ2-2 | TRBV7-6 | 15 | -
CASRGTSGTETQYF | TGTGCCAGCAGGGGGACTAGCGGGACTGAGACCCAGTACTTC | many | TRBJ2-5 | TRBV3-1 | 14 | TRBD2
CASSPGYRTEAFF | TGTGCCAGCTCACCAGGATATCGAACTGAAGCTTTCTTT | many | TRBJ1-1 | TRBV18 | 13 | -
CASSQDRATDTQYF | TGTGCCAGCAGTCAGGACAGGGCGACAGATACGCAGTATTTT | few | TRBJ2-3 | TRBV27 | 14 | TRBD1
CASSLDAAARQAFF | TGTGCCAGCAGCTTAGACGCGGCCGCCAGACAAGCTTTCTTT | - | TRBJ1-1 | TRBV11-2 | 14 | -
CASSQERADTQYF | TGTGCCAGCAGCCAAGAAAGGGCAGATACGCAGTATTTT | - | TRBJ2-3 | TRBV14 | 13 | -
CASSRMEQGADTQYF | TGTGCCAGCAGTAGGATGGAACAGGGAGCAGATACGCAGTATTTT | many | TRBJ2-3 | TRBV28 | 15 | -
CSAETDEAADTQYF | TGCAGCGCTGAGACGGACGAAGCAGCAGATACGCAGTATTTT | many | TRBJ2-3 | TRBV29-1 | 14 | -
CASGLVTDRGFTNTGELFF | TGTGCTAGTGGTTTGGTAACGGACAGGGGATTTACGAACACCGGGGAGCTGTTTTTT | many | TRBJ2-2 | TRBV12-5 | 19 | TRBD1
CASSLDPSAGQQFF | TGTGCCAGCAGCTTAGATCCGTCCGCGGGACAGCAGTTCTTC | few | TRBJ2-1 | TRBV7-2 | 14 | -
CASSQSRLEDEQFF | TGTGCCAGCAGCCAATCCCGACTAGAGGATGAGCAGTTCTTC | many | TRBJ2-1 | TRBV3-1 | 14 | -
CSAGGLAEKIGTDTQYF | TGCAGTGCTGGAGGACTAGCGGAGAAGATTGGGACAGATACGCAGTATTTT | many | TRBJ2-3 | TRBV20-1 | 17 | TRBD2
CASSYLGTSGRGSYEQYF | TGTGCCAGCAGTTACCTCGGGACTAGCGGGAGGGGCTCCTACGAGCAGTACTTC | - | TRBJ2-7 | TRBV6-8 | 18 | TRBD2
CASSQGWGGGSPLHF | TGTGCCAGCAGCCAAGGTTGGGGGGGCGGATCACCCCTCCACTTT | many | TRBJ1-6 | TRBV3-1 | 15 | -
CSAPGTSGNDGTDTQYF | TGCAGTGCTCCCGGGACTAGCGGGAACGATGGCACAGATACGCAGTATTTT | many | TRBJ2-3 | TRBV20-1 | 17 | TRBD2
CASSESGTEGSPLHF | TGTGCCAGCAGTGAATCCGGGACAGAGGGTTCACCCCTCCACTTT | many | TRBJ1-6 | TRBV6-1 | 15 | TRBD1
CASSLTGTPLDTQYF | TGTGCCAGCAGCTTAACAGGGACTCCGTTGGATACGCAGTATTTT | - | TRBJ2-3 | TRBV7-9 | 15 | -
CASSYRPLAGAYNEQFF | TGTGCCAGCAGTTACCGCCCCCTAGCGGGAGCCTACAATGAGCAGTTCTTC | few | TRBJ2-1 | TRBV6-2/TRBV6-3 | 17 | TRBD2
CASSPLAGGVVNEQYF | TGTGCCAGCAGTCCCCTAGCGGGAGGAGTTGTCAACGAGCAGTACTTC | many | TRBJ2-7 | TRBV12-3/TRBV12-4 | 16 | TRBD2
CSAKEGLSYNEQFF | TGCAGCGCGAAGGAGGGTCTATCCTACAATGAGCAGTTCTTC | many | TRBJ2-1 | TRBV29-1 | 14 | -
CASSLSGYLYNEQFF | TGTGCCAGCAGTTTATCAGGGTACCTCTACAATGAGCAGTTCTTC | many | TRBJ2-1 | TRBV28 | 15 | -
CSVEVGSLNTEAFF | TGCAGCGTTGAAGTCGGCAGTCTGAACACTGAAGCTTTCTTT | many | TRBJ1-1 | TRBV29-1 | 14 | -
CAISEGSGVGYGYTF | TGTGCCATCAGTGAGGGGTCGGGAGTTGGCTATGGCTACACCTTC | many | TRBJ1-2 | TRBV10-3 | 15 | -
CASSLLPGRNTEAFF | TGCGCCAGCAGCTTGTTGCCAGGAAGGAACACTGAAGCTTTCTTT | - | TRBJ1-1 | TRBV5-1 | 15 | -
CASSGQANTGAFF | TGTGCCAGTTCGGGACAGGCGAACACTGGAGCTTTCTTT | - | TRBJ1-1 | TRBV18 | 13 | TRBD1
CASSLPGLGGRDYEQYF | TGTGCCAGCAGCTTGCCGGGTTTGGGCGGGAGAGATTACGAGCAGTACTTC | many | TRBJ2-7 | TRBV5-6 | 17 | TRBD2
CASSLAMGGNTEAFF | TGTGCCAGCAGCTTAGCCATGGGCGGAAACACTGAAGCTTTCTTT | - | TRBJ1-1 | TRBV5-8 | 15 | -
CASSLREVNRYRITGELFF | TGCGCCAGCAGCTTGCGGGAGGTGAACAGGTATAGGATCACCGGGGAGCTGTTTTTT | - | TRBJ2-2 | TRBV5-1 | 19 | TRBD2
CASSTGQNYEQYF | TGTGCCAGCTCAACCGGACAAAACTACGAGCAGTACTTC | once | TRBJ2-7 | TRBV18 | 13 | -
CASRTSGTSYNEQFF | TGTGCCAGCAGAACTAGCGGGACGTCCTACAATGAGCAGTTCTTC | - | TRBJ2-1 | TRBV12-3/TRBV12-4 | 15 | TRBD2
CSARDRGQGAFGELFF | TGCAGTGCTAGAGATAGGGGACAGGGGGCGTTCGGGGAGCTGTTTTTT | many | TRBJ2-2 | TRBV20-1 | 16 | TRBD1
CASSLVGLAGGEQFF | TGCGCCAGCAGCTTGGTTGGGCTAGCGGGAGGTGAGCAGTTCTTC | many | TRBJ2-1 | TRBV5-1 | 15 | TRBD2
CASRFVGELGQPQHF | TGTGCCAGCCGCTTCGTGGGTGAATTGGGTCAGCCCCAGCATTTT | - | TRBJ1-5 | TRBV19 | 15 | -
CSARDFSDTQYF | TGCAGTGCTAGAGATTTTAGCGATACGCAGTATTTT | - | TRBJ2-3 | TRBV20-1 | 12 | -
CASSRTGSLTDTQYF | TGTGCCAGCTCAAGGACAGGGTCCTTGACAGATACGCAGTATTTT | - | TRBJ2-3 | TRBV25-1 | 15 | TRBD1
CSAWDYTDTGGLFF | TGCAGTGCTTGGGACTACACGGACACCGGGGGGCTGTTTTTT | - | TRBJ2-2 | TRBV20-1 | 14 | TRBD2
CASSSTSGGYNERFF | TGTGCCAGCAGCTCGACTAGCGGGGGTTACAATGAGCGGTTCTTC | many | TRBJ2-1 | TRBV11-2 | 15 | TRBD2
CASRRLAEYNEQFF | TGTGCCAGCAGGCGACTAGCGGAATACAATGAGCAGTTCTTC | many | TRBJ2-1 | TRBV6-2/TRBV6-3 | 14 | TRBD2
CASSVDRVGGYTF | TGTGCCAGCAGCGTAGACAGGGTGGGTGGCTACACCTTC | - | TRBJ1-2 | TRBV9 | 13 | -